This T cell receptor (beta chain) was sequenced in a study of STAT3 mutations in large granular lymphocyte leukemia. Study conclusions and caveats: In T-cell large granular lymphocyte leukemia, about half of patients showed multiple immunodominant subclonotypes.

A word on this clone: Its antigen is undetermined.

Measured with immunoSEQ multiplex PCR; TCRdb has only the in-frame clones, and not every one. The sample has 7,500 to 10,000 clones; 80% to 95% are singletons. The clonotype comes from a man between 60 and 70 years old with T-cell large granular lymphocyte leukemia. Some clones in this sample may be carry-over from other donors' samples. The specimen was peripheral blood mononuclear cells.

The CDR3 is CASSAPSGRGNEQYF. CDR3 nucleotides: TGTGCCAGCAGTGCCCCTAGCGGGAGGGGAAACGAGCAGTACTTC. This chain connects TRBV2 to TRBJ2-7; 12 nucleotides agree with TRBD2. The J segment lost 5 bases and the V segment lost 4 bases, leaving 6 bases of the junction unmatched. CDR3 size: 15 residues. Germline-derived CDR1 and CDR2 are SNHLY and FYNNEI.